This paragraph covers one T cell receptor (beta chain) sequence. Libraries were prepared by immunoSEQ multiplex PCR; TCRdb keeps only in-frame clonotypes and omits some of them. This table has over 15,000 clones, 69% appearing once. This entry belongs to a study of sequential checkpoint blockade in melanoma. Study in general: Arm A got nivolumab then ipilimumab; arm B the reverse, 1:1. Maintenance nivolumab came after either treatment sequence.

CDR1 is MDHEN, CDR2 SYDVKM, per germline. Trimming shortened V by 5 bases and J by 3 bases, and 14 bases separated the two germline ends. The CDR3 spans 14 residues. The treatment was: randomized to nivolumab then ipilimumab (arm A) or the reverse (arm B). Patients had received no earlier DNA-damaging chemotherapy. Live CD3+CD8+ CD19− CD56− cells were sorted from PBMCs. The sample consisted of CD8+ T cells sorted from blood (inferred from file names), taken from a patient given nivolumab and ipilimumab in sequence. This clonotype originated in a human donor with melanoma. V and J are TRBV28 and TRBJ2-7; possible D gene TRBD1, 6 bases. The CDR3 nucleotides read TGTGCCAGCAGTCCAGAATTAGGGGGCTACGAGCAGTACTTC. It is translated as CASSPELGGYEQYF.